This T cell receptor beta chain was sequenced during a study of OX40 agonist ivuxolimab in advanced cancers. Study results and caveats: Expanded peripheral T cells had an undetermined antigen specificity.

After removal of 2 bases from V and 1 base from J, the junction contained 4 bases not matched to a gene. The CDR3 covers 16 residues. CDR1 and CDR2 from the germline V gene are SGHVS and FQNEAQ. In regard to this clone: Its cognate antigen is unknown.

This table comes from immunoSEQ multiplex PCR, and its TCRdb copy is limited to in-frame clones, with some not included. The sample holds over 55,000 clones, roughly nine tenths seen once. The chain recombines TRBV7-8 with TRBJ1-5; 8 bases match TRBD1. The clonotype comes from an adult with an advanced solid tumor such as melanoma, head and neck, liver or kidney cancer. The specimen comprised CD4+ or CD8+ T cells sorted from blood, sampled in a trial of the OX40 agonist ivuxolimab. The CDR3, as DNA: TGTGCCAGCAGCTTAAGAAACAGGGGGAGCAATCAGCCCCAGCATTTT. This gives the protein CASSLRNRGSNQPQHF.